The rows below give T cell receptor beta chains drawn from one sample of a study of spatial heterogeneity in lung cancer. MiXCR, run by TCRdb on the 5' RACE reads, gives a single entry per CDR3 protein. The profile shows 45,000 to 55,000 distinct CDR3 sequences, 12% of them singletons. The material sequenced was PBMCs, taken at follow-up. The receptors originated from a male donor with early-stage non-small cell lung cancer. CDR3s include the opening cysteine and the closing phenylalanine or tryptophan. Fields, in order: D gene, V gene, J gene, clone size, CDR3 protein, CDR3 DNA. The D gene is left open where the match is weak. A row's size may be missing; if present it is once, few, many or a size class.

-,TRBV29-1,TRBJ1-2,-,CSVEGRVDQGGYGYTF,TGCAGCGTTGAGGGCAGGGTGGACCAAGGAGGCTATGGCTACACCTTC
-,TRBV19,TRBJ2-2,-,CASSIRGSGELFF,TGTGCCAGTAGTATACGGGGATCCGGGGAGCTGTTTTTT
-,TRBV7-2,TRBJ2-7,many,CASSSARVKEQYF,TGTGCCAGCAGCTCCGCCCGGGTAAAAGAGCAGTACTTC
-,TRBV3-1,TRBJ1-2,many,CASSQEAGYTF,TGTGCCAGCAGCCAAGAGGCTGGCTACACCTTC
-,TRBV7-2,TRBJ2-1,-,CASSLRVRGSYNEQFF,TGTGCCAGCAGCTTAAGGGTCCGGGGTTCTTACAATGAGCAGTTCTTC
TRBD1,TRBV12-3/TRBV12-4,TRBJ1-2,few,CASSPTGVYGYTF,TGTGCCAGCAGTCCTACAGGGGTCTATGGCTACACCTTC
-,TRBV7-3,TRBJ2-1,-,CASSLSGEQFF,TGTGCCAGCAGCCTTAGCGGTGAGCAGTTCTTC
-,TRBV9,TRBJ1-1,many,CASSVAGEGVVAFF,TGTGCCAGCAGCGTAGCAGGAGAGGGCGTGGTGGCTTTCTTT
TRBD1,TRBV28,TRBJ2-7,few,CAIRGQGGSYEQYF,TGTGCCATTAGGGGACAGGGAGGGTCCTACGAGCAGTACTTC
TRBD1,TRBV7-2,TRBJ1-5,few,CASSPETGRNQPQHF,TGTGCCAGCAGCCCGGAGACAGGGCGCAATCAGCCCCAGCATTTT
-,TRBV7-2,TRBJ2-5,-,CASSFQGNQETQYF,TGTGCCAGCAGCTTCCAGGGGAACCAAGAGACCCAGTACTTC
TRBD2,TRBV9,TRBJ2-5,many,CASSAGLVPETQYF,TGTGCCAGCAGCGCCGGACTAGTACCCGAGACCCAGTACTTC
TRBD2,TRBV20-1,TRBJ2-7,many,CSVTAAGVMVEQYF,TGCAGTGTCACGGCAGCGGGAGTGATGGTAGAGCAGTACTTC
TRBD2,TRBV29-1,TRBJ2-1,-,CSVGTSGGNEQFF,TGCAGCGTCGGGACTAGCGGGGGCAATGAGCAGTTCTTC
TRBD2,TRBV5-1,TRBJ2-1,many,CASSTGLAGVYNEQFF,TGCGCCAGCAGCACTGGGTTAGCGGGAGTCTACAATGAGCAGTTCTTC
-,TRBV11-2,TRBJ2-5,many,CASSFAFRRETQYF,TGTGCCAGCAGCTTCGCCTTCAGGCGAGAGACCCAGTACTTC
TRBD1,TRBV20-1,TRBJ1-5,many,CSARIRGRGGNQPQHF,TGCAGTGCTAGAATAAGGGGGCGAGGGGGCAATCAGCCCCAGCATTTT
-,TRBV30,TRBJ1-3,many,CAWTRTGSTAGNTIYF,TGTGCCTGGACCAGAACAGGTTCTACTGCTGGAAACACCATATATTTT
-,TRBV7-8,TRBJ2-7,-,CASSFGGPSTKQYF,TGTGCCAGCAGCTTCGGAGGGCCCTCGACCAAGCAGTACTTC
-,TRBV5-1,TRBJ2-5,many,CASSRGTDQETQYF,TGCGCCAGCAGTAGAGGGACGGACCAAGAGACCCAGTACTTC
-,TRBV6-2/TRBV6-3,TRBJ2-3,many,CASSWGTAQYF,TGTGCCAGCAGTTGGGGCACAGCGCAGTATTTT
-,TRBV27,TRBJ2-7,once,CASKGQNGQYF,TGTGCCAGTAAGGGACAAAACGGGCAGTACTTC
TRBD2,TRBV7-9,TRBJ2-1,-,CASSLLAGGLDEQFF,TGTGCCAGCAGCTTACTGGCGGGGGGGCTCGATGAGCAGTTCTTC
TRBD2,TRBV20-1,TRBJ2-3,few,CSVQFGGAGDTQYF,TGCAGTGTTCAATTCGGGGGGGCCGGAGATACGCAGTATTTT
TRBD2,TRBV5-4,TRBJ2-3,many,CASSSGLAGDRDTQYF,TGTGCCAGCAGCTCGGGACTAGCGGGAGATCGGGATACGCAGTATTTT
-,TRBV7-8,TRBJ1-5,many,CASSLVRSNSNQPQHF,TGTGCCAGCAGCTTAGTCAGATCTAATAGCAATCAGCCCCAGCATTTT
-,TRBV5-1,TRBJ2-1,-,CASSLGQSYDLQFF,TGCGCCAGCAGCTTGGGACAGTCCTATGATCTGCAGTTCTTC
-,TRBV30,TRBJ2-7,many,CAWSAGVNEQYF,TGTGCCTGGAGTGCAGGGGTGAACGAGCAGTACTTC
-,TRBV24-1,TRBJ2-2,-,CVTTELGELFF,TGTGTCACCACCGAGCTCGGGGAGCTGTTTTTT
TRBD1,TRBV24-1,TRBJ2-3,-,CATSEGTGWTDTQYF,TGTGCCACCAGTGAAGGGACAGGGTGGACAGATACGCAGTATTTT
-,TRBV27,TRBJ2-3,few,CASRGGKEVDTQYF,TGTGCCAGCAGAGGGGGGAAGGAAGTGGATACGCAGTATTTT
TRBD1,TRBV7-9,TRBJ2-4,many,CASSTDRVLAKNIQYF,TGTGCCAGCAGCACAGACAGGGTACTAGCCAAAAACATTCAGTACTTC
-,TRBV7-3,TRBJ1-4,-,CASSRGVGEKLFF,TGTGCCAGCAGCCGGGGAGTTGGAGAAAAACTGTTTTTT
TRBD1,TRBV29-1,TRBJ2-6,-,CSAAPTGSVSGVLTF,TGCAGCGCGGCTCCGACAGGGTCCGTTAGTGGCGTCCTGACTTTC
TRBD2,TRBV7-3,TRBJ2-3,-,CASSQTSGVTDTQYF,TGTGCCAGCAGCCAGACTAGCGGGGTGACAGATACGCAGTATTTT
-,TRBV7-9,TRBJ1-3,many,CASSFAGSSGNTIYF,TGTGCCAGCAGCTTCGCAGGGTCTTCTGGAAACACCATATATTTT